This section outlines one T cell receptor (beta chain) sequence together with its context. What it binds is unknown. The source of the sample is a study of T cells after yellow fever vaccination. Regarding the study as a whole: Peaking faster, on day 5 versus 15, the secondary response was nonetheless weaker.

The CDR3 is 14 residues long. Germline V gene lookup returns CDR1 MNHEY and CDR2 SVGEGT. The V and J ends lost 5 bases and 9 bases, in that order; junction bases with no gene match: 9. TCRdb itself ran the 5' RACE reads through MiXCR, one entry per CDR3 protein. The table has around 110,000 distinct CDR3 sequences, 8.4% seen once. The sequencing here drew on CD8+ T cells sorted from PBMCs, taken 45 days after the yellow fever booster vaccination. The chain couples TRBV6-2 or TRBV6-3 to TRBJ1-5; 8 positions match TRBD1. This clonotype was obtained from a man aged 25 to 45 who received the YFV17D yellow fever vaccine. CDR3 in amino acids: CASSPGTGVRPQHF. CDR3 nucleotide sequence: TGTGCCAGCAGTCCCGGGACAGGAGTTCGGCCCCAGCATTTT.